One sample yielded the 30 T cell receptor beta chains listed below, sequenced in a study of monozygotic twins with inflammatory bowel disease. Reanalyzing the 5' RACE reads, TCRdb keeps one entry per CDR3 protein, without DNA. This sample's clone table lists under 150,000 distinct CDR3 sequences. The sample consisted of blood. These receptors were obtained from a human donor with ulcerative colitis or Crohn's disease, or a healthy co-twin of an affected twin (not recorded which).

The CDR3 sequence is CASSYRDRGYSEQFF. This chain links TRBV5-6 with TRBJ2-1; without DNA, the TCRdb call of TRBD1 cannot be checked. The germline V gene encodes CDR1 SGHDT and CDR2 YYEEEE. This CDR3 is 15 amino acids long.

The rearrangement uses TRBV5-5 and TRBJ2-7; lacking DNA, the TRBD1 call made by TCRdb goes unchecked. CDR3 length: 14 amino acids. The germline CDR1 and CDR2 sequences are SGHKS and YYEKEE (reference sequence). The CDR3 reads CASSLAGGGYEQYF.

The chain uses TRBV2 and TRBJ2-1; TCRdb outputs TRBD1, but without DNA this stays unchecked. Per germline, CDR1 SNHLY and CDR2 FYNNEI. This CDR3 has 15 amino acids. CDR3 in amino acids: CASRNRDRLPNEQFF.

The chain recombines TRBV4-3 with TRBJ2-7; the TCRdb call, TRBD1, lacks DNA for checking. CDR1 and CDR2 (germline): LGHNA, YSLEER. The CDR3 is 13 residues long. The CDR3 protein is CASSGTASYEQYF.

V is TRBV5-1 and J is TRBJ2-7; TCRdb reports TRBD1, a call that lacks DNA to check it against. CDR1 SGHRS and CDR2 YFSETQ come from the germline V gene. The CDR3 runs to 14 residues. This CDR3 reads CASSTPGTGEEQYF. Based on the CDR3 plus reference TRBV5-1 and TRBJ2-7, the full variable domain is KAGVTQTPRYLIKTRGQQVTLSCSPISGHRSVSWYQQTPGQGLQFLFEYFSETQRNKGNFPGRFSGRQFSNSRSEMNVSTLELGDSALYLCASSTPGTGEEQYFGPGTRLTVT.

The genes are TRBV7-9 and TRBJ2-7; TCRdb reports TRBD1, a call that lacks DNA to check it against. The CDR3 runs to 16 residues. Looked up from germline, CDR1 is SEHNR and CDR2 is FQNEAQ (reference sequence). The CDR3 protein is CASSQAVLDRGYEQYF.

V and J are TRBV6-1 and TRBJ2-5. Germline V gene sequence: CDR1 MNHNS, CDR2 SASEGT. This CDR3 region has 13 residues. CDR3 region: CASSDSAQETQYF.

This chain joins TRBV5-5 and TRBJ1-1; there is no DNA to check the TCRdb D call of TRBD1. This CDR3 is 13 amino acids long. The germline V gene has CDR1 SGHKS and CDR2 YYEKEE (reference sequence). CDR3 in amino acids: CASSRDRAFYAFF.

V usage is TRBV5-1 and J usage is TRBJ2-7. Germline V gene data show CDR1 as SGHRS and CDR2 as YFSETQ. The CDR3 runs 13 residues. The CDR3 protein is CASSPGRVYEQYF.

The CDR3 here is CASSRSLQGNIQYF. This chain joins TRBV2 and TRBJ2-4; the TRBD1 assignment by TCRdb is unverifiable without DNA. CDR1 SNHLY and CDR2 FYNNEI come from the germline V gene. This CDR3 region has 14 residues.

The CDR3 spells CASSFFNGAYEQYF. The rearrangement links TRBV5-1 to TRBJ2-7. CDR1 is SGHRS, CDR2 YFSETQ, per germline. The CDR3 loop spans 14 amino acids.

The chain recombines TRBV20-1 with TRBJ2-5; lacking DNA, the TRBD2 call made by TCRdb goes unchecked. CDR3 length: 15 residues. The germline V gene has CDR1 DFQATT and CDR2 SNEGSKA (reference sequence). CDR3 sequence reads: CSASPGSGGSETQYF.

The chain is built from TRBV29-1 and TRBJ2-7. The CDR3 runs 12 residues. CDR1 and CDR2 from the germline V gene are SQVTM and ANQGSEA. This CDR3 is CSVYVPNYEQYF.

This rearrangement joins TRBV15 to TRBJ2-5; TCRdb gives TRBD2 as the D gene, but with no DNA this cannot be confirmed. CDR1 LNHNV and CDR2 YYDKDF come from the germline V gene (reference sequence). The CDR3 length is 16 residues. The CDR3 reads CATSKTLAGGQETQYF. The variable domain in full, completed from reference TRBV15 and TRBJ2-5, reads DAMVIQNPRYQVTQFGKPVTLSCSQTLNHNVMYWYQQKSSQAPKLLFHYYDKDFNNEADTPDNFQSRRPNTSFCFLDIRSPGLGDTAMYLCATSKTLAGGQETQYFGPGTRLLVL.

The chain links TRBV28 to TRBJ2-7; TCRdb reports TRBD1, a call that lacks DNA to check it against. The germline CDR1 and CDR2 sequences are MDHEN and SYDVKM. CDR3 length: 15 amino acids. The CDR3 is CASTEWTAPSYEQYF.

The chain carries TRBV5-5 and TRBJ1-4. Germline-derived CDR1 and CDR2 are SGHKS and YYEKEE (reference sequence). The CDR3 totals 15 residues. CDR3 in amino acids: CASSVTRNRNEKLFF.

The chain couples TRBV4-2 to TRBJ2-1; the TCRdb D gene call, TRBD1, has no DNA to confirm it. CDR3 length equals 19 residues. CDR1 is LGHNA, CDR2 YNFKEQ, per germline. CDR3 in amino acids: CASSQDMMGQGFSYNEQFF.

The J gene is TRBJ1-4, the V gene TRBV4-1; TCRdb designates TRBD1, a call that cannot be tested without DNA. Germline V gene sequence: CDR1 MGHRA, CDR2 YSYEKL. The CDR3 consists of 15 residues. CDR3 sequence reads: CASSLMGQGVGKLFF.

V and J are TRBV7-8 and TRBJ2-2; as DNA is missing, the TRBD2 call by TCRdb cannot be tested. The CDR3 extends over 14 amino acids. CDR1 and CDR2 (germline): SGHVS, FQNEAQ. CDR3 in amino acids: CATRGLTNTGELFF.

The chain joins TRBV11-2 to TRBJ1-2; TCRdb's D call of TRBD1 is untestable without DNA. Germline lookup yields CDR1 SGHAT and CDR2 FQNNGV. The CDR3 length is 15 residues. This chain's CDR3 is CASSEGQGPLYGYTF.

The chain employs TRBV12-5 and TRBJ2-2; the TRBD1 assignment by TCRdb is unverifiable without DNA. This CDR3 has 15 amino acids. Germline assignment: CDR1 LGHNT and CDR2 FRNRAP. CDR3 loop: CASLLQGADTGELFF. Full variable domain (missing parts from reference TRBV12-5 and TRBJ2-2): DARVTQTPRHKVTEMGQEVTMRCQPILGHNTVFWYRQTMMQGLELLAYFRNRAPLDDSGMPKDRFSAEMPDATLATLKIQPSEPRDSAVYFCASLLQGADTGELFFGEGSRLTVL.

The gene calls are TRBV18 and TRBJ2-5; checking the TCRdb D call of TRBD1 is not possible without DNA. Germline loops: CDR1 KGHSH, CDR2 LQKENI. CDR3 size: 15 residues. The CDR3 reads CASSRPTGHAETQYF.

The chain recombines TRBV7-2 with TRBJ2-3; TCRdb picks TRBD2, but there is no DNA to check that call. Germline V gene sequence: CDR1 SGHTA, CDR2 FQGNSA. The CDR3 is 15 amino acids. CDR3 sequence: CASSRLAGSTDTQYF.

The chain has TRBV20-1 and TRBJ2-5. The germline V gene has CDR1 DFQATT and CDR2 SNEGSKA (reference sequence). The length of the CDR3 is 15 residues. The CDR3 here is CSARETVRNQETQYF.

CDR3 region: CASQPGGETQYF. The chain couples TRBV18 to TRBJ2-5; TCRdb gives TRBD2 as the D gene, but with no DNA this cannot be confirmed. Germline lookup yields CDR1 KGHSH and CDR2 LQKENI. The CDR3 is made up of 12 amino acids.

The V call is TRBV7-2, the J call TRBJ1-2; TCRdb's assignment of TRBD1 cannot be checked, as there is no DNA. In germline, CDR1 is SGHTA, CDR2 FQGNSA. This CDR3 contains 14 residues. CDR3 amino acids: CASSLGQSNYGYTF.

This chain connects TRBV5-1 to TRBJ2-3; absent DNA, TCRdb's TRBD1 call cannot be checked. There are 16 residues in the CDR3. Germline V gene lookup returns CDR1 SGHRS and CDR2 YFSETQ. CDR3 in amino acids: CASSPDRGLLTDTQYF.

This CDR3 reads CSVEVEREEAFF. The genes are TRBV29-1 and TRBJ1-1. The CDR3 totals 12 residues. Germline V CDR1 and CDR2: SQVTM, ANQGSEA.

The J gene is TRBJ1-1, the V gene TRBV7-2; TCRdb's D gene call, TRBD1, goes unchecked for lack of DNA. Germline lookup yields CDR1 SGHTA and CDR2 FQGNSA. CDR3 length: 15 amino acids. The CDR3 sequence is CASSLETVPNTEAFF.

The chain links TRBV20-1 to TRBJ1-5. CDR3 length: 11 residues. Germline-derived CDR1 and CDR2 are DFQATT and SNEGSKA (reference sequence). The chain's CDR3 is CSAGRGQPQHF.